The sequence of this T cell receptor (beta chain) was determined in a study of OX40 agonist ivuxolimab in advanced cancers. Clones were sequenced by immunoSEQ multiplex PCR, and TCRdb holds only the in-frame ones, with some missing. The top ten hold under 3.5% of the sample, which has fewer than 75,000 clones, approximately 90% seen once. Study results and caveats: The study observed clonal expansion of CD4+ and CD8+ blood T cells by week 6 at 0.1 to 3.0 mg/kg. Among T cells, CD8+ cells averaged more expanded clones than CD4+ cells.

Germline CDR1 reads KGHSH; CDR2 reads LQKENI. The CDR3 has 16 amino acids. With 0 bases clipped from V and 3 bases from J, the junction kept 5 bases outside the gene matches. In the case of this clone: Its antigen is not identified.

This clonotype was obtained from an adult with an advanced solid tumor such as melanoma, head and neck, liver or kidney cancer. Sequenced here: CD4+ or CD8+ T cells sorted from blood, sampled in a trial of the OX40 agonist ivuxolimab. This chain links TRBV18 with TRBJ2-1, with 7 bases matching TRBD2. The chain's CDR3 is CASSPPVAGIYNEQFF. CDR3 coding DNA: TGTGCCAGCTCACCACCCGTAGCGGGTATCTACAATGAGCAGTTCTTC.